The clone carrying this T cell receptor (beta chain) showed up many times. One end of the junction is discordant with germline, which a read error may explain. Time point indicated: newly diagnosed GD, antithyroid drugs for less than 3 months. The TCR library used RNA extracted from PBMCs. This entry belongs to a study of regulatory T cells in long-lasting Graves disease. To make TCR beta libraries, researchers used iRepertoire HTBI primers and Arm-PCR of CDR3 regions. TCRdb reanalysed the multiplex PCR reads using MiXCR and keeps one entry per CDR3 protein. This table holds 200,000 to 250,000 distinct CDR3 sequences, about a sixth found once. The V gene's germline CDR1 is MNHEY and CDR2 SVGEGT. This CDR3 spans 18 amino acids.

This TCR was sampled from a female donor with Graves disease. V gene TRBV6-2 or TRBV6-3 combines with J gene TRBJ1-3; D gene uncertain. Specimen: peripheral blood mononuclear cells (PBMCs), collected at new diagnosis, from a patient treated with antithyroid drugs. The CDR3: CASSYLGASSSSGNTIYF. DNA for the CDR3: TGTGCCAGCAGCTACTTAGGCGCCAGTTCGAGCTCTGGAAACACCATATATTTT.